The 25 T cell receptor beta chains below come from one sample, sequenced in a study of blood T cell repertoires in COVID-19. Assay: immunoSEQ multiplex PCR; the TCRdb copy retains only in-frame clones and omits some. The profile shows around 200,000 clones, roughly 90% of them singletons. The sequencing sample was made of peripheral blood. Receptors originate from an older man with active or convalescent COVID-19.

J is TRBJ2-3 and V is TRBV2; 7 bases agree with TRBD2. After removal of 8 bases from V and 2 bases from J, the junction contained 16 bases not matched to a gene. This CDR3 is 17 amino acids long. From germline, CDR1 is SNHLY and CDR2 FYNNEI. The CDR3 sequence is CASHGLIGTKLTDTQYF. CDR3 DNA: TGTGCCAGCCATGGACTAATCGGGACTAAACTCACAGATACGCAGTATTTT. The full variable domain, with the rest looked up from reference TRBV2 and TRBJ2-3, is EPEVTQTPSHQVTQMGQEVILRCVPISNHLYFYWYRQILGQKVEFLVSFYNNEISEKSEIFDDQFSVERPDGSNFTLKIRSTKLEDSAMYFCASHGLIGTKLTDTQYFGPGTRLTVL.

V is TRBV7-8 and J is TRBJ1-5; no clear D gene. CDR3 length: 15 amino acids. V was trimmed by 5 bases and J by 2 bases, leaving 13 bases between them. The V gene's germline CDR1 is SGHVS and CDR2 FQNEAQ. CDR3 nucleotides: TGTGCCAGCAGCCAGAGGGCCAGTGGCAATCAGCCCCAGCATTTT. Amino acids: CASSQRASGNQPQHF.

The V gene is TRBV7-2, the J gene TRBJ1-3; weak D call: TRBD1 (5 bases). V gave up 1 base and J gave up 7 bases, with 14 bases separating them. The CDR3 loop spans 15 amino acids. Germline V gives CDR1 SGHTA, CDR2 FQGNSA. CDR3 region: CASSLDGRDRNTIYF. CDR3 coding DNA: TGTGCCAGCAGCTTAGACGGCAGGGATAGGAACACCATATATTTT.

This chain uses TRBV7-2 with TRBJ2-3, with 8 bases matching TRBD2. Per the germline V gene, CDR1 is SGHTA and CDR2 is FQGNSA. With 5 bases clipped from V and 3 bases from J, the junction kept 10 bases outside the gene matches. The CDR3 runs 16 residues. CDR3 sequence (DNA): TGTGCCAGCAGCCTTTCCGGGACTAGTAAGACAGATACGCAGTATTTT. Amino acid sequence: CASSLSGTSKTDTQYF.

The chain employs TRBV6-2 or TRBV6-3 and TRBJ1-6, with TRBD1 matching 11 bases. V lost 5 bases, J lost 8 bases, and 2 bases stayed unmatched. The CDR3 has 14 amino acids. From germline, CDR1 is MNHEY and CDR2 SVGEGT. This CDR3 is CASSRGQGDSPLHF. The CDR3 nucleotides read TGTGCCAGCAGTAGGGGACAGGGGGATTCACCCCTCCACTTT.

The rearrangement uses TRBV11-2 and TRBJ1-6, with D possibly TRBD1 on 5 matching bases. CDR3 length: 15 amino acids. Trimming cost V 5 bases and J 6 bases, with 14 bases left between them. Germline lookup yields CDR1 SGHAT and CDR2 FQNNGV. The CDR3 DNA follows: TGTGCCAGCAGCACGCTAGGGCAGGGTAATTCACCCCTCCACTTT. Translated, it gives CASSTLGQGNSPLHF.

The chain uses TRBV7-2 and TRBJ1-2; D may be TRBD1 (5 bases). The germline V gene has CDR1 SGHTA and CDR2 FQGNSA. Trimming shortened V by 5 bases and J by 1 base, and 14 bases separated the two germline ends. The CDR3 consists of 15 residues. The CDR3 coding sequence is TGTGCCAGCAGCCCTCAGACAGCAGATAACTATGGCTACACCTTC. It specifies CASSPQTADNYGYTF. Variable domain in full (rest from reference TRBV7-2 and TRBJ1-2): GAGVSQSPSNKVTEKGKDVELRCDPISGHTALYWYRQSLGQGLEFLIYFQGNSAPDKSGLPSDRFSAERTGGSVSTLTIQRTQQEDSAVYLCASSPQTADNYGYTFGSGTRLTVV.

The chain has TRBV29-1 and TRBJ1-1; TRBD1 matches at 8 bases. Per the germline V gene, CDR1 is SQVTM and CDR2 is ANQGSEA. Trimming removed 3 bases from V and 0 bases from J; junction bases left unmatched: 9. The CDR3 length is 16 residues. CDR3 residues: CSVEGDRGQLNTEAFF. The CDR3 nucleotides read TGCAGCGTTGAGGGTGACAGGGGACAATTGAACACTGAAGCTTTCTTT.

The V gene is TRBV27, the J gene TRBJ1-2; no definite D call. The V gene's germline CDR1 is MNHEY and CDR2 SMNVEV (reference sequence). There are 15 residues in the CDR3. The germline V and J ends were trimmed by 3 bases and 4 bases, with 15 bases remaining between them. The chain's CDR3 is CASSLVLGSSYGYTF. In nucleotides, the CDR3 is TGTGCCAGCAGTTTGGTATTGGGCAGTTCCTATGGCTACACCTTC.

The V gene is TRBV11-2, the J gene TRBJ2-1; weak D call: TRBD2 (5 bases). The CDR3 length is 14 residues. The ends were cut back, 1 base at V and 3 bases at J, with 7 bases in the middle. In germline, CDR1 is SGHAT, CDR2 FQNNGV. This CDR3 reads CASSLVEGYNEQFF. DNA for the CDR3: TGTGCCAGCAGCTTAGTTGAGGGCTACAATGAGCAGTTCTTC.

This chain connects TRBV6-6 to TRBJ2-1; D possibly corresponds to TRBD1 (5 bases). The V end was cut by 9 bases, the J end by 1 base, with 13 bases between. Germline CDR1 MNHNY, CDR2 SVGAGI (reference sequence). The CDR3 consists of 14 residues. The CDR3 DNA reads TGTGCCAGTTCGAGACAGAGTTCCTACAATGAGCAGTTCTTC. The encoded protein is CASSRQSSYNEQFF.

The chain uses TRBV4-1 and TRBJ1-2; D unresolved. This CDR3 has 14 residues. Germline V gene lookup returns CDR1 MGHRA and CDR2 YSYEKL. Trimming took off 0 bases at V and 7 bases at J, with 12 bases between the two ends. CDR3: CASSQERGFAGYTF. The CDR3 bases are TGCGCCAGCAGCCAAGAACGAGGGTTTGCTGGCTACACCTTC.

The genes are TRBV5-1 and TRBJ1-2; D is uncertain. The germline V gene encodes CDR1 SGHRS and CDR2 YFSETQ. V was cut by 0 bases and J by 6 bases, with 18 bases left in between. CDR3 size: 16 residues. CDR3 in amino acids: CASSLGGVESINGYTF. In DNA, the CDR3 is TGCGCCAGCAGCTTGGGCGGGGTCGAAAGTATAAATGGCTACACCTTC.

V and J are TRBV5-1 and TRBJ2-2, with 13 bases fitting TRBD2. The CDR3 has 18 amino acids. Trimming took 0 bases from V and 5 from J; bases not matched to a gene: 7. Germline V gives CDR1 SGHRS, CDR2 YFSETQ. The CDR3 nucleotides are TGCGCCAGCAGCTTGGCCGGGGGACTAGCGGGGAGTACCGGGGAGCTGTTTTTT. Translated: CASSLAGGLAGSTGELFF.

This chain links TRBV3-1 (or the pseudogene TRBV3-2) with TRBJ2-2; TRBD2 agrees at 9 bases. The V gene's germline CDR1 is LGHDT and CDR2 YNNKEL (reference sequence). The length of the CDR3 is 16 residues. V shed 3 bases, J shed 4 bases, and the junction held 6 bases outside the gene matches. The CDR3 bases are TGTGCCAGCAGCCAGAGGGGTAGCGGGGGCACCGGGGAGCTGTTTTTT. Translated, it gives CASSQRGSGGTGELFF.

V and J are TRBV5-1 and TRBJ2-1; D remains unclear. Trimming cost V 3 bases and J 2 bases, with 18 bases left between them. This CDR3 contains 17 residues. The V gene's germline CDR1 is SGHRS and CDR2 YFSETQ. The CDR3 DNA reads as TGCGCCAGCAGCTCTAGGCTGGGTTATCTTACCTACAATGAGCAGTTCTTC. Encoded protein: CASSSRLGYLTYNEQFF. Together with reference TRBV5-1 and TRBJ2-1, the CDR3 gives the full variable domain: KAGVTQTPRYLIKTRGQQVTLSCSPISGHRSVSWYQQTPGQGLQFLFEYFSETQRNKGNFPGRFSGRQFSNSRSEMNVSTLELGDSALYLCASSSRLGYLTYNEQFFGPGTRLTVL.

The rearrangement links TRBV3-1 (or the pseudogene TRBV3-2) to TRBJ1-2; 9 positions match TRBD1. The CDR3 is made up of 14 amino acids. V lost 4 bases and J lost 4; bases outside the gene matches: 4. Germline V gene data show CDR1 as LGHDT and CDR2 as YNNKEL (reference sequence). CDR3 sequence reads: CASSPSTGGYGYTF. In DNA form, the CDR3 reads TGTGCCAGCAGCCCCTCGACAGGGGGCTATGGCTACACCTTC.

The chain couples TRBV5-1 to TRBJ1-2; TRBD1 might be the D (5 bases). V lost 2 bases and J lost 7, with 15 bases in between. The germline gives CDR1 SGHRS, CDR2 YFSETQ. This CDR3 is built from 14 residues. Here the CDR3 DNA reads TGCGCCAGCAGCTTTGACGGAACCGGGGGTGGCTACACCTTC. Amino acid sequence: CASSFDGTGGGYTF.

This clone was seen more than once but under ten times. The rearrangement joins TRBV5-8 to TRBJ1-2; D not resolved. The germline V gene encodes CDR1 SGHTS and CDR2 YDEGEE. V was cut by 0 bases and J by 0 bases, with 9 bases left in between. The CDR3 is made up of 15 amino acids. CDR3 nucleotide sequence: TGTGCCAGCAGCTTGGGAATCGGGGCTAACTATGGCTACACCTTC. Protein product: CASSLGIGANYGYTF.

This clone was picked up one time. The J gene is TRBJ2-1, the V gene TRBV6-5; 7 nucleotides agree with TRBD2. The CDR3 length is 16 residues. The V segment lost 2 bases and the J segment 8 bases; nucleotides outside the gene matches: 12. Per the germline V gene, CDR1 is MNHEY and CDR2 is SVGAGI. The CDR3 is CASSYRAGSKSHEQFF. The CDR3 coding sequence is TGTGCCAGCAGTTACCGAGCGGGGTCCAAGAGTCATGAGCAGTTCTTC.

CDR3 in amino acids: CASSPQLDRGGYGYTF. CDR3 sequence (DNA): TGTGCCAGCAGCCCCCAATTGGACAGGGGAGGGTATGGCTACACCTTC. The chain is built from TRBV7-2 and TRBJ1-2; TRBD1 matches 9 bases. Germline V gives CDR1 SGHTA, CDR2 FQGNSA. The trim removed 5 bases at V and 5 bases at J, leaving 12 bases unmatched. The CDR3 covers 16 residues. The whole variable domain, remainder taken from reference TRBV7-2 and TRBJ1-2, is GAGVSQSPSNKVTEKGKDVELRCDPISGHTALYWYRQSLGQGLEFLIYFQGNSAPDKSGLPSDRFSAERTGGSVSTLTIQRTQQEDSAVYLCASSPQLDRGGYGYTFGSGTRLTVV.

V and J are TRBV19 and TRBJ1-4; 7 nucleotides line up with TRBD1. The CDR3 runs to 11 residues. J was trimmed by 15 bases and V by 6 bases; bases with no gene match: 7. Germline loops: CDR1 LNHDA, CDR2 SQIVND (reference sequence). Here the CDR3 reads CASRWTGGVFF. The CDR3 region has the DNA TGTGCCAGTAGATGGACAGGAGGTGTGTTTTTT.

V usage is TRBV28 and J usage is TRBJ1-2; possible D gene TRBD1, 5 bases. The ends were cut back, 2 bases at V and 2 bases at J, with 9 bases in the middle. The CDR3 sequence is 14 residues long. Germline-derived CDR1 and CDR2 are MDHEN and SYDVKM. CDR3 DNA: TGTGCCAGCAGTTTAAACAGGAAGAACTATGGCTACACCTTC. Its protein product is CASSLNRKNYGYTF.

The chain carries TRBV6-1 and TRBJ1-3; D unresolved. Germline V gene data show CDR1 as MNHNS and CDR2 as SASEGT. The CDR3 is 18 amino acids. The germline V and J ends were trimmed by 3 bases and 0 bases, with 18 bases remaining between them. This CDR3 is CASSDPGATSPSGNTIYF. DNA of the CDR3: TGTGCCAGCAGTGACCCGGGAGCCACCTCTCCCTCTGGAAACACCATATATTTT.

The V call is TRBV4-3, the J call TRBJ1-6; D remains unclear. Per the germline V gene, CDR1 is LGHNA and CDR2 is YSLEER. V lost 1 base, J lost 6 bases, and 13 bases lay in between. The CDR3 consists of 16 residues. DNA of the CDR3: TGCGCCAGCAGCCAAGCTCGGTCCCCTCTTAATTCACCCCTCCACTTT. Protein: CASSQARSPLNSPLHF.